One TCR beta chain is described in this entry. This specimen belongs to a study of T cell changes during pregnancy in multiple sclerosis. Using immunoSEQ multiplex PCR, the repertoire was profiled, and TCRdb retains in-frame clones only, with some absent. The table has about 110,000 clones, about 93% seen once. V shed 7 bases and J 3 bases; nucleotides not matched to a gene: 14. This CDR3 is 18 amino acids long. Germline loops: CDR1 LNHDA, CDR2 SQIVND (reference sequence). Sequencing was performed on peripheral blood, taken in the third trimester of pregnancy. This receptor was obtained from a female donor with multiple sclerosis, enrolled in a pregnancy study. The chain couples TRBV19 to TRBJ2-6, with TRBD2 matching over 8 bases. CDR3 in DNA: TGTGCCAGTACTCCACCCAACATGCGGGGGGTTGGGGCCAACGTCCTGACTTTC. Protein product: CASTPPNMRGVGANVLTF.